The 16 T cell receptor beta chains given below trace back to one sample, sequenced in a study of cytomegalovirus exposure and HLA in healthy donors. PCR employed 60 Vbeta and 13 Jbeta primers. Measured with immunoSEQ multiplex PCR; TCRdb has only the in-frame clones, and not every one. The table has about 140,000 clones, around four fifths seen once. Material: PBMCs. These receptors were obtained from a middle-aged woman in good health and CMV-seronegative.

This clone is a singleton in its sample. The chain links TRBV9 to TRBJ1-2; 8 bases align to TRBD1. V was clipped by 0 bases and J by 6 bases; unmatched bases: 7. The CDR3 covers 15 residues. Germline CDR1 reads SGDLS; CDR2 reads YYNGEE. This CDR3 reads CASSVAPGGVDGYTF. CDR3 nucleotides: TGTGCCAGCAGCGTAGCTCCAGGGGGCGTGGATGGCTACACCTTC.

The rearrangement uses TRBV7-3 and TRBJ1-1; D unresolved. This CDR3 is built from 13 residues. V was shortened by 2 bases and J by 7 bases, with 11 bases between the two germline ends. Germline V gene data show CDR1 as SGHTA and CDR2 as FQGTGA. The DNA for the CDR3 is TGTGCCAGCAGCTTAGATTCGAGAAATGAAGCTTTCTTT. It encodes CASSLDSRNEAFF.

The sample holds a few counts of this clone. The junction and the germline gene differ at one end; a read error may be behind it. The chain joins TRBV7-2 to TRBJ2-7, with a tentative D call TRBD2 (6 bases). The CDR3 covers 14 residues. Germline V lookup: CDR1 SGHTA, CDR2 FQGNSA. The CDR3 nucleotides read TGTGCCAGCAGCTTAGCCCGGTGGGCGGGCCCGGGGGACTTC. This gives the protein CASSLARWAGPGDF.

For this clone: Sequence at one end of the junction differs from germline and may be a read error. V is TRBV2 and J is TRBJ2-7; TRBD2 might be the D (6 bases). Germline CDR1 reads SNHLY; CDR2 reads FYNNEI. CDR3 length: 11 residues. Here the CDR3 reads CASSPGVPLCF. The CDR3 DNA reads as TGTGCCAGCAGTCCGGGGGTCCCTCTATGCTTC.

About this clone itself: The junction and the germline gene differ at one end; a read error may be behind it. This rearrangement joins TRBV4-1 to TRBJ2-7; perhaps TRBD2 as D (5 bases). The germline gives CDR1 MGHRA, CDR2 YSYEKL. The CDR3 loop spans 15 amino acids. The CDR3 reads CASSQDREMGYEQHF. The CDR3 region has the DNA TGCGCCAGCAGCCAAGATCGGGAAATGGGGTACGAGCAGCACTTC.

The genes are TRBV7-9 and TRBJ1-4, with 10 bases lining up with TRBD1. J lost 6 bases, V lost 5 bases, and 3 bases had no gene match. Per germline, CDR1 SEHNR and CDR2 FQNEAQ (reference sequence). This CDR3 spans 14 amino acids. Here the CDR3 DNA reads TGTGCCAGCAGCGGGGACAGGGGCGATGAAAAACTGTTTTTT. Translating gives CASSGDRGDEKLFF.

The chain uses TRBV5-4 and TRBJ2-7, with D perhaps matching TRBD2 (6 bases). The CDR3 is made up of 15 amino acids. Trimming left V 3 bases short and J 2 bases short, with 15 bases between. Germline V gene data show CDR1 as SGHNT and CDR2 as YYREEE (reference sequence). DNA of the CDR3: TGTGCCAGCAGCTCGACTGGGCGGGGAACCTACGAGCAGTACTTC. This gives the protein CASSSTGRGTYEQYF.

The V and J genes are TRBV28 and TRBJ1-2; 9 positions agree with TRBD1. The V and J ends lost 9 bases and 4 bases, in that order; junction bases with no gene match: 27. The V gene's germline CDR1 is MDHEN and CDR2 SYDVKM. This CDR3 contains 20 residues. The CDR3 here is CARLGCLAQGCGQGIYGYTF. As DNA, the CDR3 is TGTGCCAGACTCGGGTGCCTCGCACAGGGGTGTGGACAGGGGATCTATGGCTACACCTTC.

The J gene is TRBJ2-5, the V gene TRBV5-1, with 7 bases that match TRBD1. Germline CDR1 and CDR2: SGHRS and YFSETQ. Trimming at V came to 0 bases and at J to 2 bases, leaving 10 bases not matched to a gene. The CDR3 loop spans 17 amino acids. The CDR3 DNA is TGCGCCAGCAGCTTGGCCTTTTGGGTACAGGGGCAAGAGACCCAGTACTTC. It translates to CASSLAFWVQGQETQYF.

The DNA of the CDR3 is TGCGCCAGCAGCTTGCTTTTGCTGTCCAGGTCGAACACCGGGGAGCTGTTTTTT. Residues: CASSLLLLSRSNTGELFF. The chain links TRBV5-1 to TRBJ2-2; D ambiguous. Germline loops: CDR1 SGHRS, CDR2 YFSETQ. Between the trimmed V and J ends, which lost 1 base and 0 bases, there was a span of 16 bases. The CDR3 covers 18 residues.

This rearrangement joins TRBV7-9 to TRBJ1-1, with 8 bases identical to TRBD1. Per the germline V gene, CDR1 is SEHNR and CDR2 is FQNEAQ (reference sequence). V lost 4 bases to trimming and J lost 5 bases; unmatched junction nucleotides: 12. This CDR3 region has 16 residues. For the CDR3, the DNA is TGTGCCAGCAGCTCCAGCAGGGGGCTAGTGTGGACTGAAGCTTTCTTT. Its protein product is CASSSSRGLVWTEAFF. Combining the CDR3 with reference TRBV7-9 and TRBJ1-1 gives the whole variable domain DTGVSQNPRHKITKRGQNVTFRCDPISEHNRLYWYRQTLGQGPEFLTYFQNEAQLEKSRLLSDRFSAERPKGSFSTLEIQRTEQGDSAMYLCASSSSRGLVWTEAFFGQGTRLTVV.

The chain links TRBV2 to TRBJ1-2; TRBD1 matches at 8 bases. With V trimmed by 5 bases and J by 4 bases, 9 bases remained unmatched. Germline CDR1 is SNHLY and CDR2 is FYNNEI. The CDR3 runs 15 residues. The CDR3 region has the DNA TGTGCCAGCAGTTTCAAAGGACAGGGAGCCTATGGCTACACCTTC. Translating it yields CASSFKGQGAYGYTF.

This clone was seen just once. The chain joins TRBV27 to TRBJ2-7; tentative D call: TRBD2 (5 bases). Germline CDR1 MNHEY, CDR2 SMNVEV (reference sequence). V gave up 10 bases and J gave up 0 bases, with 16 bases separating them. This CDR3 comprises 14 residues. CDR3 sequence: CATRLTLSSYEQYF. CDR3 nucleotide sequence: TGTGCCACCAGACTAACCTTAAGCTCCTACGAGCAGTACTTC.

The J gene is TRBJ1-1, the V gene TRBV28; 11 positions match TRBD1. The germline CDR1 and CDR2 sequences are MDHEN and SYDVKM. V was pared by 11 bases and J by 6 bases, with 20 bases of the junction left unmatched. This CDR3 region has 17 residues. This chain's CDR3 is CACTPRTGGAVSAEAFF. DNA for the CDR3: TGTGCCTGCACACCGCGGACAGGGGGCGCGGTATCCGCTGAAGCTTTCTTT.

The rearrangement joins TRBV19 to TRBJ2-7; 7 nucleotides line up with TRBD1. Unmatched junction bases numbered 13, after V lost 5 bases and J lost 3 bases. Per the germline V gene, CDR1 is LNHDA and CDR2 is SQIVND (reference sequence). The CDR3 loop spans 16 amino acids. CDR3 sequence reads: CASSPSYRDRNYEQYF. The CDR3 region has the DNA TGTGCCAGTAGTCCCTCGTACCGGGACAGAAACTACGAGCAGTACTTC.

The rearrangement links TRBV6-6 to TRBJ2-2; TRBD2 might be the D (6 bases). The CDR3 consists of 13 residues. Looked up from germline, CDR1 is MNHNY and CDR2 is SVGAGI (reference sequence). V was pared by 6 bases and J by 4 bases, with 9 bases between. The DNA for the CDR3 is TGTGCCAGCAGCACTAGCAGCACCGGGGAGCTGTTTTTT. Amino acid sequence: CASSTSSTGELFF.